These T cell receptor beta chains were read from a single sample in a study of OX40 agonist ivuxolimab in advanced cancers. The table came from immunoSEQ multiplex PCR; TCRdb's copy has only in-frame clones and leaves some out. The sample contains about 46,000 clones, around 88% of which appear only once. The sample was CD4+ or CD8+ T cells sorted from blood, taken in a trial of the OX40 agonist ivuxolimab. These receptors were obtained from an adult with an advanced solid tumor such as melanoma, head and neck, liver or kidney cancer. Each CDR3 is given with its conserved first and last residue. A D gene is named only where the DNA matches it firmly. Expanded clones are given a class, and other clones once, few, many or no size at all.

cdr3_aa: CASSLAWKSGEQFF; cdr3_nt: TGCGCCAGCAGCTTGGCGTGGAAATCCGGTGAGCAGTTCTTC; v_call: TRBV5-1; clone_size: .; j_call: TRBJ2-1; d_call: .
cdr3_aa: CASGTGGTEAFF; cdr3_nt: TGTGCCAGCGGAACGGGGGGTACTGAAGCTTTCTTT; v_call: TRBV18; clone_size: .; j_call: TRBJ1-1; d_call: .
cdr3_aa: CATSVGYEQYF; cdr3_nt: TGTGCCACCAGCGTCGGCTACGAGCAGTACTTC; v_call: TRBV15; clone_size: .; j_call: TRBJ2-7; d_call: .
cdr3_aa: CASSQDLTGTTEAFF; cdr3_nt: TGCGCCAGCAGCCAAGATCTGACGGGGACCACTGAAGCTTTCTTT; v_call: TRBV4-1; clone_size: .; j_call: TRBJ1-1; d_call: .
cdr3_aa: CASSPGGRFYNEQFF; cdr3_nt: TGTGCCAGCTCACCGGGGGGCCGGTTCTACAATGAGCAGTTCTTC; v_call: TRBV18; clone_size: .; j_call: TRBJ2-1; d_call: .
cdr3_aa: CAISPTEPRSYEQYF; cdr3_nt: TGTGCCATCAGTCCCACAGAACCCCGCTCCTACGAGCAGTACTTC; v_call: TRBV10-3; clone_size: .; j_call: TRBJ2-7; d_call: .
cdr3_aa: CASSPASGVAKNIQYF; cdr3_nt: TGTGCCAGCTCACCGGCTAGCGGGGTAGCCAAAAACATTCAGTACTTC; v_call: TRBV18; clone_size: .; j_call: TRBJ2-4; d_call: TRBD2
cdr3_aa: CASSEWGRTNEKLFF; cdr3_nt: TGTGCCAGCAGTGAATGGGGGCGGACTAATGAAAAACTGTTTTTT; v_call: TRBV2; clone_size: .; j_call: TRBJ1-4; d_call: .
cdr3_aa: CASRGGLDTQYF; cdr3_nt: TGTGCCAGCAGGGGCGGCTTAGATACGCAGTATTTT; v_call: TRBV2; clone_size: .; j_call: TRBJ2-3; d_call: .
cdr3_aa: CASSLADGLHTDTQYF; cdr3_nt: TGCGCCAGCAGCTTGGCTGACGGTCTCCACACAGATACGCAGTATTTT; v_call: TRBV5-1; clone_size: .; j_call: TRBJ2-3; d_call: .
cdr3_aa: CASSSGLGEVVQETQYF; cdr3_nt: TGCGCCAGCAGCTCCGGTTTGGGGGAGGTGGTTCAAGAGACCCAGTACTTC; v_call: TRBV5-1; clone_size: .; j_call: TRBJ2-5; d_call: .
cdr3_aa: CASSLYGRPGSFPYEQYF; cdr3_nt: TGTGCCAGCAGTTTATATGGAAGGCCGGGGTCTTTTCCCTACGAGCAGTACTTC; v_call: TRBV27; clone_size: .; j_call: TRBJ2-7; d_call: .
cdr3_aa: CASSQVSGVGGTEAFF; cdr3_nt: TGCGCCAGCAGCCAAGTTAGCGGCGTGGGGGGCACTGAAGCTTTCTTT; v_call: TRBV4-1; clone_size: .; j_call: TRBJ1-1; d_call: .
cdr3_aa: CASSSTVAYEQYF; cdr3_nt: TGTGCCAGCAGCTCGACCGTGGCCTACGAGCAGTACTTC; v_call: TRBV7-2; clone_size: .; j_call: TRBJ2-7; d_call: .
cdr3_aa: CASSLSGQGGRDTQYF; cdr3_nt: TGTGCCAGCAGCTTGTCGGGACAGGGGGGCAGAGATACGCAGTATTTT; v_call: TRBV5-8; clone_size: .; j_call: TRBJ2-3; d_call: TRBD1
cdr3_aa: CASSPNRPTDTQYF; cdr3_nt: TGCGCCAGCAGTCCGAACAGACCCACAGATACGCAGTATTTT; v_call: TRBV5-1; clone_size: .; j_call: TRBJ2-3; d_call: .
cdr3_aa: CASRYGIEQYF; cdr3_nt: TGTGCCAGCAGATACGGGATCGAGCAGTACTTC; v_call: TRBV25-1; clone_size: .; j_call: TRBJ2-7; d_call: .
cdr3_aa: CASSQDIAGVYNEQFF; cdr3_nt: TGTGCCAGCAGCCAAGATATAGCGGGGGTTTACAATGAGCAGTTCTTC; v_call: TRBV4-2; clone_size: .; j_call: TRBJ2-1; d_call: TRBD2
cdr3_aa: CATRKLAGYNEQFF; cdr3_nt: TGTGCCACTCGAAAATTAGCGGGGTACAATGAGCAGTTCTTC; v_call: TRBV10-3; clone_size: .; j_call: TRBJ2-1; d_call: TRBD2
cdr3_aa: CASSLGGENEQFF; cdr3_nt: TGTGCCAGCAGCTTAGGAGGGGAGAATGAGCAGTTCTTC; v_call: TRBV7-8; clone_size: .; j_call: TRBJ2-1; d_call: .
cdr3_aa: CASRAGQHITYEQYF; cdr3_nt: TGTGCCAGCAGGGCCGGACAGCACATTACCTACGAGCAGTACTTC; v_call: TRBV28; clone_size: .; j_call: TRBJ2-7; d_call: .
cdr3_aa: CAWSAMNSPLHF; cdr3_nt: TGTGCCTGGAGTGCGATGAATTCACCCCTCCACTTT; v_call: TRBV30; clone_size: .; j_call: TRBJ1-6; d_call: .
cdr3_aa: CASSEAGGRDQETQYF; cdr3_nt: TGTGCCAGCAGTGAAGCAGGGGGCAGGGACCAAGAGACCCAGTACTTC; v_call: TRBV2; clone_size: .; j_call: TRBJ2-5; d_call: TRBD1
cdr3_aa: CASSPQGTNTGELFF; cdr3_nt: TGTGCCAGCTCACCACAGGGTACGAACACCGGGGAGCTGTTTTTT; v_call: TRBV18; clone_size: .; j_call: TRBJ2-2; d_call: .
cdr3_aa: CASSGRPAVDTGELFF; cdr3_nt: TGTGCCAGCAGTGGCCGCCCGGCGGTGGATACCGGGGAGCTGTTTTTT; v_call: TRBV6-6; clone_size: .; j_call: TRBJ2-2; d_call: .
cdr3_aa: CASSPLQGGANVLTF; cdr3_nt: TGTGCCAGCAGTCCACTTCAGGGTGGGGCCAACGTCCTGACTTTC; v_call: TRBV25-1; clone_size: .; j_call: TRBJ2-6; d_call: .
cdr3_aa: CASSSGQGIYNEQFF; cdr3_nt: TGTGCCAGCAGCTCCGGACAGGGAATTTACAATGAGCAGTTCTTC; v_call: TRBV11-2; clone_size: once; j_call: TRBJ2-1; d_call: TRBD1
cdr3_aa: CASSPLAGGPNEQFF; cdr3_nt: TGTGCCAGCTCACCATTAGCGGGAGGGCCGAATGAGCAGTTCTTC; v_call: TRBV18; clone_size: .; j_call: TRBJ2-1; d_call: TRBD2
cdr3_aa: CASSQDGGGVRDQPQHF; cdr3_nt: TGTGCCAGCAGCCAAGATGGAGGGGGGGTGAGGGATCAGCCCCAGCATTTT; v_call: TRBV4-2; clone_size: .; j_call: TRBJ1-5; d_call: .
cdr3_aa: CASARTGENEQFF; cdr3_nt: TGTGCCTCGGCCAGGACGGGAGAAAATGAGCAGTTCTTC; v_call: TRBV19; clone_size: .; j_call: TRBJ2-1; d_call: .
cdr3_aa: CASVLAGAEETQYF; cdr3_nt: TGTGCTAGTGTACTAGCGGGAGCGGAAGAGACCCAGTACTTC; v_call: TRBV12-5; clone_size: .; j_call: TRBJ2-5; d_call: TRBD2
cdr3_aa: CASSPRGAFF; cdr3_nt: TGTGCCAGCAGCCCGAGGGGCGCTTTCTTT; v_call: TRBV11-2; clone_size: once; j_call: TRBJ1-1; d_call: .
cdr3_aa: CASSGTSGRRRNTGELFF; cdr3_nt: TGTGCCAGCAGCGGTACTAGCGGGAGGAGGCGGAACACCGGGGAGCTGTTTTTT; v_call: TRBV9; clone_size: few; j_call: TRBJ2-2; d_call: TRBD2
cdr3_aa: CASGVGQGAYEQYF; cdr3_nt: TGTGCCAGCGGCGTAGGACAGGGCGCGTACGAGCAGTACTTC; v_call: TRBV9; clone_size: .; j_call: TRBJ2-7; d_call: TRBD1
cdr3_aa: CASSATGIDMGNIQYF; cdr3_nt: TGTGCCAGCAGCGCGACAGGGATCGATATGGGAAACATTCAGTACTTC; v_call: TRBV7-9; clone_size: .; j_call: TRBJ2-4; d_call: TRBD1
cdr3_aa: CASSLGGGRSNQPQHF; cdr3_nt: TGTGCCAGCAGCTTAGGGGGGGGGCGTAGCAATCAGCCCCAGCATTTT; v_call: TRBV7-2; clone_size: .; j_call: TRBJ1-5; d_call: .
cdr3_aa: CASSLIISGANVLTF; cdr3_nt: TGCGCCAGCAGCTTAATCATCTCTGGGGCCAACGTCCTGACTTTC; v_call: TRBV5-1; clone_size: .; j_call: TRBJ2-6; d_call: .
cdr3_aa: CAWSDVGLGGYTF; cdr3_nt: TGTGCCTGGAGTGATGTGGGGTTGGGTGGCTACACCTTC; v_call: TRBV30; clone_size: .; j_call: TRBJ1-2; d_call: .
cdr3_aa: CAWGIPGRANYGYTF; cdr3_nt: TGTGCCTGGGGGATCCCCGGAAGGGCTAACTATGGCTACACCTTC; v_call: TRBV30; clone_size: .; j_call: TRBJ1-2; d_call: .
cdr3_aa: CAILNREAGSGEQFF; cdr3_nt: TGTGCCATCCTAAACAGGGAAGCGGGCTCGGGTGAGCAGTTCTTC; v_call: TRBV10-3; clone_size: .; j_call: TRBJ2-1; d_call: .
cdr3_aa: CASSFSSAGPKFF; cdr3_nt: TGTGCCAGCAGCTTTTCTTCCGCGGGACCGAAGTTCTTC; v_call: TRBV13; clone_size: .; j_call: TRBJ2-1; d_call: .
cdr3_aa: CASTPEGNSYEQYF; cdr3_nt: TGCGCCAGCACCCCCGAGGGAAACTCCTACGAGCAGTACTTC; v_call: TRBV23-1; clone_size: few; j_call: TRBJ2-7; d_call: .
cdr3_aa: CASSLQSGRVADTQYF; cdr3_nt: TGTGCCAGCAGCCTCCAGAGCGGGAGAGTCGCAGATACGCAGTATTTT; v_call: TRBV13; clone_size: .; j_call: TRBJ2-3; d_call: TRBD2
cdr3_aa: CASQSQGHYEQYF; cdr3_nt: TGTGCCAGCCAATCGCAGGGCCACTACGAGCAGTACTTC; v_call: TRBV25-1; clone_size: .; j_call: TRBJ2-7; d_call: .
cdr3_aa: CASSRDTNQPQHF; cdr3_nt: TGCGCCAGCAGCCGGGACACCAATCAGCCCCAGCATTTT; v_call: TRBV5-1; clone_size: .; j_call: TRBJ1-5; d_call: .